Given below is one T cell receptor beta chain in context. Its cognate antigen has yet to be identified. One base away there is no much larger clone; base qualities are not given. Expansion of CD8+CD57+ cells had been shown by flow cytometry in the patients chosen for sequencing. All patients had severe acquired aplastic anemia diagnosed by International Study of Aplastic Anemia and Agranulocytosis and Camitta criteria. No therapy had been received by the patients at the time of blood sampling. TCR repertoires of sorted CD4+ and CD8+ blood T cells from severe aplastic anemia patients and healthy subjects were deep-sequenced in the study. In the USA, patient enrollment took place under clinicaltrials.gov protocols 00001620, 01623167, 00001397, 00071045, 00081523 and 00961064. Ficoll-Paque density gradient centrifugation was used to isolate peripheral blood mononuclear cells. Before DNA extraction, CD4+ and CD8+ T cells were sorted by FACS or by magnetic beads.

The entry originates in a study of CD8+CD57+ T cells in acquired aplastic anemia (dated by TCRdb to 2016 to 2018). Background on the whole study: On average, sorted CD4+ and CD8+ cells yielded around 3.4 ug of extracted DNA, with a range of roughly 0.18 to 27.4 ug. A CD8+CD57+ expansion meant a frequency higher than the mean frequency seen in healthy subjects. Broad study findings and their caveats: CD8+ Simpson's diversity did not differ significantly between patients and healthy controls (P=0.060). Although under 35 CD8+ CDR3 sequences were shared by patients and controls, these sequences appeared highly expressed in patients and within the immunodominant clones of patients.

Genomic DNA served as template for TCR beta VDJ combination and CDR3 sequence profiling. An Illumina HiSeq 2000 was the platform used for TCR repertoire sequencing. In the authors' own workflow: TRBV/TRBJ rearrangement plots, CDR3 size and DJ length profiles, and Simpson's diversity index were used to assess repertoires. The most abundant DNA sequence in the deep sequencing data was defined as the immunodominant clone. CDR3 amino acid sequences were checked for sharing between subjects and were compared against published repertoires and the VDJdb database. The raw public reads went through TCRdb reprocessing: fastp at Q25, MiXCR clone calling, in-frame beta chains kept. Entries are consolidated by CDR3 protein sequence, retaining the most common genes and DNA. The V and J calls reflect TCRdb's pipeline rather than the authors' work. The sample table records roughly 160,000 distinct CDR3 sequences; 71% of these occur just once. The ten largest clonotypes hold under 60% of the sample.

The sequenced material came from sorted CD4+, CD8+, or CD8+CD57+ T cells (not recorded which) from PBMCs. The clonotype comes from a human donor with aplastic anemia.

CDR3 loop: CSDSTSGSNEQFF. The nucleotide sequence reads as follows: TGCAGTGACTCGACTAGCGGGAGCAATGAGCAGTTCTTC. The sequence links TRBV20-1 to TRBJ2-1, with TRBD2 matching 12 junction bases. Ends trimmed: V by 7 bases, J by 6 bases; bases unmatched to a gene: 4. Including cysteine and phenylalanine, the CDR3 has 13 amino acids. Of the read, only the CDR3 DNA is kept; its 39 bases are in frame from base 1. CDR1 is given as DFQATT and CDR2 as SNEGSKA, both from the germline V gene (reference sequence).